The 27 T cell receptor beta chains below come from one sample, sequenced in a study of cytomegalovirus exposure and HLA in healthy donors. A multiplex PCR was run with 60 Vbeta primers and 13 Jbeta primers. Profiling relied on immunoSEQ multiplex PCR, and the TCRdb table lists in-frame clones only, not all of them. The table lists roughly 170,000 clones, over 70% of them singletons, with approximately 6.7% in the top ten. The material sequenced was PBMCs. These receptors all stem from a man in his thirties or forties in good health and CMV-seropositive.

This chain links TRBV28 with TRBJ2-5, with D perhaps TRBD2 (7 bases). This CDR3 comprises 14 residues. Germline loops: CDR1 MDHEN, CDR2 SYDVKM. The V end was cut by 5 bases, the J end by 4 bases, with 14 bases between. Written as DNA, the CDR3 is TGTGCCAGCAGTGTCGCAGGGGAGGGAGAGACCCAGTACTTC. Protein sequence: CASSVAGEGETQYF.

The chain is built from TRBV5-4 and TRBJ1-1, with D perhaps TRBD1 (6 bases). V lost 4 bases, J lost 7 bases, and 20 bases lay in between. Germline V gene lookup returns CDR1 SGHNT and CDR2 YYREEE (reference sequence). The CDR3 runs to 15 residues. CDR3 in DNA: TGTGCCAGCAGCGCCCGGGACATAAACCTAAATGAAGCTTTCTTT. Translating gives CASSARDINLNEAFF.

This chain connects TRBV28 to TRBJ2-5; 7 bases align to TRBD1. The CDR3 runs to 13 residues. V lost 2 bases to trimming and J lost 4 bases; unmatched junction nucleotides: 1. CDR1 is MDHEN, CDR2 SYDVKM, per germline. CDR3 nucleotide sequence: TGTGCCAGCAGTTTACCAGGGGGAGAGACCCAGTACTTC. This sequence encodes CASSLPGGETQYF.

The chain uses TRBV11-2 and TRBJ1-1; 7 bases line up with TRBD1. The CDR3 loop spans 13 amino acids. J lost 5 bases, V lost 1 base, and 1 base had no gene match. CDR1 is SGHAT and CDR2 is FQNNGV in the germline V gene. CDR3 sequence: CASSLGQGTEAFF. CDR3 DNA: TGTGCCAGCAGCTTAGGACAGGGTACTGAAGCTTTCTTT. Variable domain in full (rest from reference TRBV11-2 and TRBJ1-1): EAGVAQSPRYKIIEKRQSVAFWCNPISGHATLYWYQQILGQGPKLLIQFQNNGVVDDSQLPKDRFSAERLKGVDSTLKIQPAKLEDSAVYLCASSLGQGTEAFFGQGTRLTVV.

J is TRBJ2-7 and V is TRBV5-4; 9 bases are shared with TRBD1. CDR3 length equals 15 residues. Germline lookup yields CDR1 SGHNT and CDR2 YYREEE (reference sequence). With V trimmed by 0 bases and J by 6 bases, 7 bases remained unmatched. Here the CDR3 reads CASSLDVDRGREQYF. The CDR3 coding sequence is TGTGCCAGCAGCTTGGATGTGGACAGGGGCCGCGAGCAGTACTTC.

This clone was detected a few times. The chain links TRBV6-5 to TRBJ2-1; 7 positions match TRBD1. V shed 2 bases, J shed 7 bases, and the junction held 11 bases outside the gene matches. This CDR3 spans 16 amino acids. CDR1 is MNHEY and CDR2 is SVGAGI in the germline V gene. CDR3 amino acids: CASSYSTGEKANEQFF. The CDR3 DNA sequence: TGTGCCAGCAGTTACAGTACAGGGGAAAAGGCGAATGAGCAGTTCTTC.

This chain uses TRBV9 with TRBJ2-6, with D uncertain. Trimming removed 0 bases from V and 1 base from J, with 5 bases in between. This CDR3 is built from 15 residues. Germline values: CDR1 SGDLS, CDR2 YYNGEE. CDR3: CASSVGASGANVLTF. The CDR3 coding sequence is TGTGCCAGCAGCGTAGGGGCTTCTGGGGCCAACGTCCTGACTTTC.

The V and J genes are TRBV5-1 and TRBJ2-3; 11 bases match TRBD2. Germline values: CDR1 SGHRS, CDR2 YFSETQ. V lost 2 bases and J lost 1; bases outside the gene matches: 3. This CDR3 has 16 amino acids. The CDR3 DNA sequence: TGCGCCAGCAGCTTAATGACTAGCGGGGGCACAGATACGCAGTATTTT. This encodes CASSLMTSGGTDTQYF.

This clone has more than one count but fewer than ten. V is TRBV7-9 and J is TRBJ2-7; possible D gene TRBD2, 5 bases. The CDR3 has 15 residues. Germline-derived CDR1 and CDR2 are SEHNR and FQNEAQ (reference sequence). The V end was cut by 5 bases, the J end by 2 bases, with 16 bases between. The CDR3 region has the DNA TGTGCCAGCAGCGCCCGGACCCCGGAGGCCTACGAGCAGTACTTC. This encodes CASSARTPEAYEQYF. Variable domain in full (rest from reference TRBV7-9 and TRBJ2-7): DTGVSQNPRHKITKRGQNVTFRCDPISEHNRLYWYRQTLGQGPEFLTYFQNEAQLEKSRLLSDRFSAERPKGSFSTLEIQRTEQGDSAMYLCASSARTPEAYEQYFGPGTRLTVT.

The CDR3 spells CASMRGAYQETQYF. The CDR3, as DNA: TGTGCCAGCATGCGGGGAGCGTACCAAGAGACCCAGTACTTC. The genes are TRBV6-1 and TRBJ2-5, with a tentative D call TRBD2 (6 bases). V was pared by 7 bases and J by 0 bases, with 12 bases between. Germline CDR1 and CDR2: MNHNS and SASEGT. The CDR3 loop spans 14 amino acids.

The chain combines TRBV4-3 with TRBJ1-4; 8 positions agree with TRBD1. CDR1 and CDR2 (germline): LGHNA, YSLEER. The CDR3 contains 15 residues. J gave up 6 bases and V 3 bases, and 6 bases lay outside the gene matches. The CDR3 loop reads CASSQNRGSDEKLFF. The CDR3 DNA sequence: TGCGCCAGCAGCCAGAACAGGGGGTCAGATGAAAAACTGTTTTTT.

V and J are TRBV27 and TRBJ2-1; 8 bases line up with TRBD1. From germline, CDR1 is MNHEY and CDR2 SMNVEV (reference sequence). Losses at the gene ends were 5 bases for V and 6 bases for J; bases not matched to a gene: 3. CDR3 length: 13 residues. CDR3 residues: CASSTTGGNEQFF. The CDR3 DNA follows: TGTGCCAGCAGTACAACAGGGGGCAATGAGCAGTTCTTC.

This chain joins TRBV11-3 and TRBJ2-7; tentatively, D is TRBD1 (6 bases). The germline V gene has CDR1 SGHNT and CDR2 YENEEA. The CDR3 extends over 13 amino acids. Trimming removed 3 bases from V and 0 bases from J, with 6 bases in between. DNA of the CDR3: TGTGCCAGCAGCTTGGGGGCCTCCTACGAGCAGTACTTC. Translation gives CASSLGASYEQYF.

V is TRBV6-5 and J is TRBJ1-4; TRBD1 aligns across 7 bases. This CDR3 contains 14 residues. Unmatched junction bases numbered 8, after V lost 5 bases and J lost 8 bases. Germline CDR1 is MNHEY and CDR2 is SVGAGI. CDR3 in amino acids: CASSDGQAGEKLFF. CDR3 coding DNA: TGTGCCAGCAGTGACGGACAGGCGGGGGAAAAACTGTTTTTT.

The sample holds a few counts of this clone. The chain joins TRBV4-2 to TRBJ2-2; 9 bases match TRBD1. CDR1 LGHNA and CDR2 YNFKEQ come from the germline V gene. V lost 0 bases to trimming and J lost 2 bases; unmatched junction nucleotides: 1. The CDR3 has 16 amino acids. CDR3 in DNA: TGTGCCAGCAGCCAAGAACAGGGGGCTAACACCGGGGAGCTGTTTTTT. It is translated as CASSQEQGANTGELFF.

A remark on this clone: At one end, the junction sequence differs from germline, possibly due to a read error. The chain has TRBV7-9 and TRBJ2-7; 8 bases fit TRBD2. The CDR3 spans 12 residues. Germline CDR1 and CDR2: SEHNR and FQNEAQ (reference sequence). For the CDR3, the DNA is TGTTCCAGCAGCTTAGCGGGGAGTGAGCAGTACTTC. Protein sequence: CSSSLAGSEQYF.

This clone was observed once. The chain has TRBV5-1 and TRBJ1-1; 8 bases align to TRBD1. The V segment lost 4 bases and the J segment 2 bases; nucleotides outside the gene matches: 7. In germline, CDR1 is SGHRS, CDR2 YFSETQ. The CDR3 sequence is 15 residues long. The CDR3 sequence: CASSSIDRGNTEAFF. The CDR3 nucleotides are TGCGCCAGCAGCAGTATCGACAGGGGAAACACTGAAGCTTTCTTT.

Comment on this clone: One end of the junction fails to match germline, which may point to a read error. The V and J genes are TRBV7-9 and TRBJ2-1; 11 bases fit TRBD2. This CDR3 has 18 amino acids. CDR1 is SEHNR and CDR2 is FQNEAQ in the germline V gene (reference sequence). The CDR3 loop is CSSGPMASGGSSYNEQFF. Written as DNA, the CDR3 is TGTTCCAGCGGCCCAATGGCTAGCGGGGGGAGCTCCTACAATGAGCAGTTCTTC.

The chain carries TRBV28 and TRBJ1-5; D not certain. The CDR3 extends over 12 amino acids. CDR1 and CDR2 (germline): MDHEN, SYDVKM. The V gene lost 6 bases and the J gene lost 3 bases, with 6 bases spanning the gap. CDR3 region: CASRSVNQPQHF. CDR3 DNA: TGTGCCAGCAGGAGTGTCAATCAGCCCCAGCATTTT.

The chain couples TRBV5-8 to TRBJ1-2; 9 bases line up with TRBD1. Germline lookup yields CDR1 SGHTS and CDR2 YDEGEE. J was trimmed by 4 bases and V by 3 bases; bases with no gene match: 13. The CDR3 is made up of 17 amino acids. The CDR3 DNA follows: TGTGCCAGCAGCTGGGGGGTGGGACAGGGATCTTCCTATGGCTACACCTTC. This sequence encodes CASSWGVGQGSSYGYTF.

V gene TRBV4-1 combines with J gene TRBJ2-7; 10 nucleotides agree with TRBD1. Trimming at V came to 3 bases and at J to 4 bases, leaving 6 bases not matched to a gene. Germline V gene lookup returns CDR1 MGHRA and CDR2 YSYEKL. This CDR3 contains 15 residues. CDR3 sequence (DNA): TGCGCCAGCAGCCAGGCTAGACAGGGGGCTTACGAGCAGTACTTC. Its translation: CASSQARQGAYEQYF.

The chain recombines TRBV28 with TRBJ2-3; possibly TRBD1 for D (5 bases). Deletions cut 5 bases from V and 0 bases from J, with 12 bases between. CDR1 and CDR2 (germline): MDHEN, SYDVKM. The CDR3 covers 15 residues. The CDR3 nucleotides read TGTGCCAGCAGTCCCGTGGACATAAGCACAGATACGCAGTATTTT. Translating gives CASSPVDISTDTQYF.

This chain joins TRBV11-3 and TRBJ2-3, with 8 bases identical to TRBD1. CDR1 SGHNT and CDR2 YENEEA come from the germline V gene. CDR3 length equals 15 residues. Trimming took 1 base from V and 2 from J; bases not matched to a gene: 2. Here the CDR3 reads CASSLGTGTTDTQYF. The CDR3 DNA is TGTGCCAGCAGCTTAGGGACAGGGACCACAGATACGCAGTATTTT.

The chain combines TRBV4-2 with TRBJ1-4; 7 bases are shared with TRBD1. The CDR3 loop spans 16 amino acids. The junction had 4 bases not matched to a gene; V was cut back by 2 bases and J by 1 base. From germline, CDR1 is LGHNA and CDR2 YNFKEQ. The CDR3 is CASSQRSGGTNEKLFF. CDR3 DNA: TGTGCCAGCAGCCAACGCTCAGGGGGAACTAATGAAAAACTGTTTTTT.

This chain uses TRBV7-2 with TRBJ2-5; 10 bases match TRBD2. This CDR3 is 16 amino acids long. With V trimmed by 1 base and J by 3 bases, 5 bases remained unmatched. The germline gives CDR1 SGHTA, CDR2 FQGNSA. CDR3 bases: TGTGCCAGCAGCTTAGATACGAGCGGGGGGGAAGAGACCCAGTACTTC. Translation gives CASSLDTSGGEETQYF.

This clone occurred a few times. The chain has TRBV21-1 and TRBJ2-4; the tabulated D call, TRBD2, remains unverified against the DNA. TRBV21-1 represents a pseudogene. The CDR3 length is 15 residues. The CDR3 is CATPSGGRSKNIQYF. The CDR3 coding sequence is TGTGCCACCCCTAGCGGGGGGCGCTCCAAAAACATTCAGTACTTC.

The chain has TRBV10-2 and TRBJ2-1; D may be TRBD2 (6 bases). Germline V gene data show CDR1 as WSHSY and CDR2 as SAAADI. V gave up 3 bases and J gave up 3 bases, with 12 bases separating them. The CDR3 contains 15 residues. This CDR3 is CASSEWEDYYNEQFF. For the CDR3, the DNA is TGCGCCAGCAGTGAATGGGAGGACTACTACAATGAGCAGTTCTTC.